The 29 T cell receptor beta chains presented below share a single source sample, sequenced in a study of blood T cells in healthy people across ages. A second PCR, run for roughly 7 to 11 cycles, used a sample-barcoded 5' primer plus a J-beta primer mix. TCRdb processed the 5' RACE reads anew with MiXCR; each CDR3 protein has one entry. The table lists more than 1,000,000 distinct CDR3 sequences, approximately 25% of them singletons. These data were also filed under a second study, of T cells of mothers and their children.

The sequencing input was blood. These receptors came from a girl aged 2-10 years in good health.

This rearrangement joins TRBV10-3 to TRBJ2-6; TRBD1 is a possible D gene (5 bases). The CDR3 covers 16 residues. Trimming left V 6 bases short and J 1 base short, with 13 bases between. Germline V gene sequence: CDR1 ENHRY, CDR2 SYGVKD. CDR3 nucleotide sequence: TGTGCCATCAGCTACACGACAGTGTCTGGGGCCAACGTCCTGACTTTC. It encodes CAISYTTVSGANVLTF.

This CDR3 reads CATSLTGPTDPTNEKLFF. CDR3 DNA: TGTGCCACCAGTCTGACAGGGCCAACCGACCCAACTAATGAAAAACTGTTTTTT. The chain carries TRBV15 and TRBJ1-4; 7 bases line up with TRBD1. The V gene's germline CDR1 is LNHNV and CDR2 YYDKDF (reference sequence). Trimming took 6 bases from V and 0 from J; bases not matched to a gene: 13. This CDR3 region has 18 residues.

The rearrangement uses TRBV20-1 and TRBJ1-4, with D possibly TRBD1 on 6 matching bases. The V end was cut by 3 bases, the J end by 2 bases, with 13 bases between. Germline V gene data show CDR1 as DFQATT and CDR2 as SNEGSKA (reference sequence). The CDR3 is 15 residues long. This CDR3 reads CSASWQGSTNEKLFF. DNA of the CDR3: TGCAGTGCTAGTTGGCAGGGGTCGACTAATGAAAAACTGTTTTTT.

The gene calls are TRBV4-1 and TRBJ2-5; D might be TRBD1 (6 bases). Trimming stripped 0 bases from V and 4 bases from J, with 15 bases between. The CDR3 sequence is 16 residues long. Germline values: CDR1 MGHRA, CDR2 YSYEKL. The CDR3 DNA reads TGCGCCAGCAGCCAAGATAAGGGGGAAATCACAGAGACCCAGTACTTC. This encodes CASSQDKGEITETQYF.

This chain joins TRBV11-2 and TRBJ2-5; D unresolved. Deletions cut 3 bases from V and 2 bases from J, with 13 bases between. CDR3 length: 15 residues. CDR1 SGHAT and CDR2 FQNNGV come from the germline V gene. CDR3 sequence (DNA): TGTGCCAGCAGCTTGTCAAGGGTGTTACAAGAGACCCAGTACTTC. Translation gives CASSLSRVLQETQYF.

This clonotype was observed once. The rearrangement links TRBV19 to TRBJ2-5; 10 bases are a match to TRBD1. V dropped 7 bases and J dropped 5; count of bases not matched to a gene: 7. The CDR3 loop spans 14 amino acids. Germline values: CDR1 LNHDA, CDR2 SQIVND (reference sequence). The CDR3 here is CASNTGQGSETQYF. The DNA for the CDR3 is TGTGCCAGTAATACGGGACAGGGGTCGGAGACCCAGTACTTC.

The J gene is TRBJ1-1, the V gene TRBV7-2; TRBD1 matches at 9 bases. The CDR3 is 15 amino acids. Germline V gene data show CDR1 as SGHTA and CDR2 as FQGNSA. V dropped 2 bases and J dropped 5; count of bases not matched to a gene: 6. DNA of the CDR3: TGTGCCAGCAGCTTACCCGGGACAGGGAGGACTGAAGCTTTCTTT. Its protein product is CASSLPGTGRTEAFF.

The V call is TRBV27, the J call TRBJ2-7, with a weak D call TRBD1 (7 bases). Germline V gives CDR1 MNHEY, CDR2 SMNVEV (reference sequence). There are 13 residues in the CDR3. V gave up 6 bases and J gave up 5 bases, with 14 bases separating them. CDR3 in amino acids: CASSQGGDHEQYF. In DNA, the CDR3 is TGTGCCAGCAGCCAGGGGGGAGACCACGAGCAGTACTTC.

This clonotype was seen just once. The chain recombines TRBV29-1 with TRBJ2-1; unclear D gene. Judging by the DNA end, TRBJ2-7 fits better; the J call may be wrong. The CDR3 has 12 residues. The germline V gene has CDR1 SQVTM and CDR2 ANQGSEA. The CDR3 loop is CSVEGNSAGQYF. The CDR3 nucleotides are TGCAGCGTTGAAGGTAACTCCGCCGGGCAGTACTTC.

This clonotype was counted a few times. The chain links TRBV21-1 to TRBJ2-7; TRBD2 is taken as the D call from the table, unchecked against the DNA. TRBV21-1 is annotated as a pseudogene. This CDR3 has 17 residues. CDR3 amino acids: CASSKDNRLAPSGEQYF. The DNA for the CDR3 is TGTGCCAGCAGCAAAGATAATCGACTAGCCCCCAGTGGCGAGCAGTACTTC.

On this clonotype: The junction and the germline gene differ at one end; a read error may be behind it. The chain uses TRBV25-1 and TRBJ2-2; D uncertain. From germline, CDR1 is MGHDK and CDR2 SYGVNS. CDR3 length: 13 residues. This CDR3 is CAGRLAGAGELFF. The CDR3 region has the DNA TGTGCCGGCAGGTTGGCTGGGGCCGGGGAGCTGTTTTTT.

This rearrangement joins TRBV6-2 or TRBV6-3 to TRBJ2-1, with a possible D match to TRBD2 (6 bases). Trimming cost V 5 bases and J 5 bases, with 16 bases left between them. CDR1 is MNHEY and CDR2 is SVGEGT in the germline V gene. This CDR3 region has 15 residues. DNA of the CDR3: TGTGCCAGCAGTCGACCCGGACTATCACACAATGAGCAGTTCTTC. The encoded protein is CASSRPGLSHNEQFF.

This clonotype was observed a handful of times. This chain connects TRBV7-6 to TRBJ2-5, with D perhaps matching TRBD1 (6 bases). The V gene lost 4 bases and the J gene lost 3 bases, with 18 bases spanning the gap. The CDR3 is made up of 16 amino acids. The germline gives CDR1 SGHVS, CDR2 FNYEAQ. As DNA, the CDR3 is TGTGCCAGCAGCTCGATTTTATCAGGGGTAGAAGAGACCCAGTACTTC. Amino acids: CASSSILSGVEETQYF.

The sample holds a few counts of this clonotype. The V gene is TRBV12-3 or TRBV12-4, the J gene TRBJ1-2; tentative D call: TRBD1 (6 bases). The CDR3 runs to 13 residues. The V end was cut by 5 bases, the J end by 4 bases, with 11 bases between. Here the CDR3 DNA reads TGTGCCAGCAGTCTGAAGGGGGTCTATGGCTACACCTTC. Protein: CASSLKGVYGYTF.

The chain carries TRBV2 and TRBJ1-1, with D unclear. Germline assignment: CDR1 SNHLY and CDR2 FYNNEI. This CDR3 spans 12 amino acids. Deletions cut 6 bases from V and 0 bases from J, with 5 bases between. The CDR3 protein is CASSGVNTEAFF. CDR3 DNA sequence: TGTGCCAGCAGCGGGGTGAACACTGAAGCTTTCTTT.

This clonotype turned up a few times. The rearrangement joins TRBV12-3 or TRBV12-4 to TRBJ2-1, with 8 bases lining up with TRBD1. The CDR3 has 14 residues. With 0 bases clipped from V and 10 bases from J, the junction kept 5 bases outside the gene matches. The CDR3 bases are TGTGCCAGCAGTTTAGCACAGGGGGTACGAGAGCAGTTCTTC. It is translated as CASSLAQGVREQFF.

About this clonotype: The limits of the CDR3 on the DNA are not certain, so only TCRdb's listed CDR3 is given. V is TRBV29-1 and J is TRBJ1-2. Germline V CDR1 and CDR2: SQVTM, ANQGSEA. The CDR3 sequence runs 11 residues, both termini included. CDR3 protein: CSVEVGRGNTF.

There are a few counts of this clonotype. V is TRBV6-1 and J is TRBJ2-4; D remains ambiguous. This CDR3 comprises 12 residues. Trimming removed 4 bases at V and 0 bases at J, with 1 base between. CDR1 is MNHNS and CDR2 is SASEGT in the germline V gene. This CDR3 is CASSGAKNIQYF. The DNA for the CDR3 is TGTGCCAGCAGTGGAGCCAAAAACATTCAGTACTTC.

The sample holds a few counts of this clonotype. The chain is built from TRBV7-6 and TRBJ2-5; 10 bases match TRBD2. CDR3 length: 15 amino acids. V trimming: 6 bases; J trimming: 3 bases; junction bases outside the gene matches: 7. The V gene's germline CDR1 is SGHVS and CDR2 FNYEAQ. CDR3 DNA: TGTGCCAGCAGACTCTGGCTAGCGGGAGAAGAGACCCAGTACTTC. Translation gives CASRLWLAGEETQYF.

A few counts support this clonotype. As the CDR3 is not closed by the conserved phenylalanine or tryptophan, this likely results from a read error. This sequence joins TRBV27 and TRBJ1-5, with D unclear. The CDR3 totals 14 residues. Germline lookup yields CDR1 MNHEY and CDR2 SMNVEV (reference sequence). CDR3 region: CTSSFVDSNQPQHS. DNA of the CDR3: TGTACCAGCAGTTTCGTCGATAGCAATCAGCCCCAGCATTCT.

V usage is TRBV12-3 or TRBV12-4 and J usage is TRBJ1-1; TRBD1 matches 7 bases. V lost 6 bases, J lost 4 bases, and 8 bases stayed unmatched. The CDR3 covers 14 residues. CDR3 amino acids: CASRGTEVSTEAFF. The CDR3 coding sequence is TGTGCCAGCAGGGGGACAGAGGTATCCACTGAAGCTTTCTTT.

This clonotype has more than one count but fewer than ten. V is TRBV5-1 and J is TRBJ2-7; 8 bases agree with TRBD1. The J call may be wrong; the DNA end is better matched by TRBJ2-5. This CDR3 is 13 amino acids long. Germline V gene sequence: CDR1 SGHRS, CDR2 YFSETQ. The CDR3 here is CASHTTGAETQYF. The DNA for the CDR3 is TGCGCCAGTCATACGACAGGGGCAGAGACCCAGTACTTC.

As regards this clonotype: One junction end does not reproduce the germline sequence, and a read error may be involved. The J gene is TRBJ2-6, the V gene TRBV7-2; TRBD2 might be the D (6 bases). This CDR3 is 14 amino acids long. Germline CDR1 is SGHTA and CDR2 is FQGNSA. The CDR3 DNA reads TGTGTCAGCAGTTTAGGGGAGGCAGGGTACGTCCTGACTTTC. This translates into CVSSLGEAGYVLTF.

This chain links TRBV12-3 or TRBV12-4 with TRBJ1-2; TRBD1 is a possible D gene (5 bases). The V end lost 6 bases, the J end lost 7 bases, and 9 bases lay between the germline ends. The CDR3 length is 11 residues. CDR3 DNA: TGTGCCAGCAGGGGGACCGCTGGCTACACCTTC. This sequence encodes CASRGTAGYTF.

The chain couples TRBV29-1 to TRBJ2-1; D uncertain. The germline V gene has CDR1 SQVTM and CDR2 ANQGSEA. Trimming stripped 2 bases from V and 0 bases from J, with 14 bases between. This CDR3 comprises 16 residues. The CDR3 reads CSVEPPAASSYNEQFF. CDR3 in DNA: TGCAGCGTTGAACCCCCTGCGGCAAGCTCCTACAATGAGCAGTTCTTC.

Concerning this clonotype: At one boundary the junction diverges from the germline segment, which might be a read error. This chain uses TRBV6-4 with TRBJ2-1; D ambiguous. The CDR3 is 14 amino acids. Germline lookup yields CDR1 MRHNA and CDR2 SNTAGT. Written as DNA, the CDR3 is TGTGTCAGCAGTAAAACGGACCAAGGAAATGAGCAGTTCTTC. It encodes CVSSKTDQGNEQFF.

The chain recombines TRBV18 with TRBJ2-7, with D possibly matching TRBD1 (6 bases). This CDR3 spans 13 amino acids. The V end lost 6 bases, the J end lost 7 bases, and 16 bases lay between the germline ends. Germline assignment: CDR1 KGHSH and CDR2 LQKENI. The CDR3 nucleotides are TGTGCCAGCTCGCAGATCCTTACAGGGGAGCAGTACTTC. It translates to CASSQILTGEQYF.

At least ten counts were recorded for this clonotype. The chain combines TRBV3-1 with TRBJ2-5; tentative D call: TRBD2 (5 bases). The V gene lost 1 base and the J gene lost 2 bases, with 8 bases spanning the gap. CDR3 length equals 14 residues. Per germline, CDR1 LGHDT and CDR2 YNNKEL (reference sequence). Written as DNA, the CDR3 is TGTGCCAGCAGCCAAGCTAGAGGGCAAGAGACCCAGTACTTC. This encodes CASSQARGQETQYF.

The J gene is TRBJ1-1, the V gene TRBV6-1, with 7 positions matching TRBD1. Trimming at V came to 4 bases and at J to 3 bases, leaving 11 bases not matched to a gene. Germline assignment: CDR1 MNHNS and CDR2 SASEGT. The CDR3 is made up of 16 amino acids. DNA of the CDR3: TGTGCCAGCAGTGTCGATTCAGGGGGAGAGGACACTGAAGCTTTCTTT. Encoded protein: CASSVDSGGEDTEAFF.